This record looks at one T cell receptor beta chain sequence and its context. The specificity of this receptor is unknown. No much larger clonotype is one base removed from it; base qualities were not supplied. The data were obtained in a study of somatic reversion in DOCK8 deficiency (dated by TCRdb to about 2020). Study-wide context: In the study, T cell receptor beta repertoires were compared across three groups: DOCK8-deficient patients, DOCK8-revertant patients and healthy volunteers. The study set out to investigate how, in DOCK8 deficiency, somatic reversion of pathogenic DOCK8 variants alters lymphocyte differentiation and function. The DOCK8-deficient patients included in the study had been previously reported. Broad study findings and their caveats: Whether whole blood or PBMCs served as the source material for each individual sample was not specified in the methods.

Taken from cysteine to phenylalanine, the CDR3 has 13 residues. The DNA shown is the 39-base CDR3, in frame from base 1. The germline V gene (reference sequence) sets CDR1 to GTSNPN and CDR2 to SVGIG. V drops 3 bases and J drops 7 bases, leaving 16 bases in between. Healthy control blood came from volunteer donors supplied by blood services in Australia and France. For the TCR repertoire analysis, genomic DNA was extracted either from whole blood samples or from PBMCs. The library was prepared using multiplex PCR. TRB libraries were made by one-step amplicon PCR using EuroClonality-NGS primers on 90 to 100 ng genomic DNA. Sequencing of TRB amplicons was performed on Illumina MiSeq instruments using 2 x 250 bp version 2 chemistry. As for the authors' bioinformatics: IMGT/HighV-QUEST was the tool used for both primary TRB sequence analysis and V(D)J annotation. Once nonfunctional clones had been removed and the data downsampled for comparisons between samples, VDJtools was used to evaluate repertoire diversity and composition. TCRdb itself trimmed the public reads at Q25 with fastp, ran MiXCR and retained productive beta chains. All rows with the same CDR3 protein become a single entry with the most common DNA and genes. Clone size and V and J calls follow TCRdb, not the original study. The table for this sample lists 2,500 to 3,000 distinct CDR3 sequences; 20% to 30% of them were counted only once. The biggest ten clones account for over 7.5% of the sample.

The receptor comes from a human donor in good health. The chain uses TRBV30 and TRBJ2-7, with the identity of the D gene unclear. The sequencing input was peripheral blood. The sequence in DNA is TGTGCCTGGAGACCGTTGGCCCTGGGGGAGCAGTACTTC. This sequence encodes CAWRPLALGEQYF.